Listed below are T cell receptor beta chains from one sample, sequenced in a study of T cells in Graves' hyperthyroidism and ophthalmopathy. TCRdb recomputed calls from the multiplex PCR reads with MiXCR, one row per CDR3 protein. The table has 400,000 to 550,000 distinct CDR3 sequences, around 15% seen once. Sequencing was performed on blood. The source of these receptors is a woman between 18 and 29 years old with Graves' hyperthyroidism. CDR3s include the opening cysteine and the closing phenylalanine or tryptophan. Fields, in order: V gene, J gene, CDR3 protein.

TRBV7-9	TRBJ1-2	CASSTLDRGSYGYTF
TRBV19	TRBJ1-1	CASMRTKNTEAFF
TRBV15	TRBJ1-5	CATSPAQSGQPQHF
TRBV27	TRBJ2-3	CASSWGSDTQYF
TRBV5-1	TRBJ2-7	CASSSGTSGRSLREQYF
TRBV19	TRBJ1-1	CASSKPGQHMNTEAFF
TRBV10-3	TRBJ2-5	CATQGEETQYF
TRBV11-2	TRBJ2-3	CASSLPGYSSDTQYF
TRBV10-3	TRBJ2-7	CAISEDRVRDEQYF
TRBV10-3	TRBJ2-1	CAISKGGRANEQFF
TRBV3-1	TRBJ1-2	CASFSPGQNCGYTF
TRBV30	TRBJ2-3	CAYTSIGFSPTDTQYF
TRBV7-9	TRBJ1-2	CASSLGRGQDLHGYTF
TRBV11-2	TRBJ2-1	CASSLDQESSSEQFF
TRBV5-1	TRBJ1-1	CASRDIHTEAFF
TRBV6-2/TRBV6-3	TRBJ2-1	CASTPGSYNEQFF
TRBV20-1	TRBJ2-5	CSARPTSGAQETQYF
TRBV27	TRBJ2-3	CASSLWASTDTQYF
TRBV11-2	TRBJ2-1	CASSSEGNEQFF
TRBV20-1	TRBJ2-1	CSGKTSGRPSFYNEQFF
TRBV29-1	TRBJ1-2	CSAYFNYGYTF
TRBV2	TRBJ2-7	CASSESRTSGSYEQYF
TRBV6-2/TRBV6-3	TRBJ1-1	CASRRDLEAFF
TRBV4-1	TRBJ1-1	CASSQQQGGWTEAFF
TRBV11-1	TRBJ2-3	CASSFGIAGADTQYF
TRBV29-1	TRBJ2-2	CSFRSGGTTGELFF
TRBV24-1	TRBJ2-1	CATSDPSVTSGAYNEQFF
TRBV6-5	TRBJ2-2	CASSSSGAWSGELFF
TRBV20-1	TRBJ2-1	CSASRGQYSEQFF
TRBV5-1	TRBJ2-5	CASSSQETQYF
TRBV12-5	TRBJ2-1	CASESPGHNYNEQFF
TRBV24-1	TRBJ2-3	CATSAGPTDTQYF
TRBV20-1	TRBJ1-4	CSAPGGQQLFF
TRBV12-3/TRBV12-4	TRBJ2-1	CASSPTSGRVPNEQFF
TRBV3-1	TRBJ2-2	CASSFTSGTGELFF